The 20 T cell receptor beta chains listed next were all sequenced from one sample in a study of response to subunit inactivated influenza vaccine. TCRdb re-derived calls from the RT-PCR reads in MiXCR, one entry per CDR3 protein. The repertoire holds 500,000 to 550,000 distinct CDR3 sequences, with around 8% as singletons. The input for sequencing was PBMCs from blood, taken around 25 months after vaccination. These receptors all come from a man aged 45 to 75 who received an inactivated influenza vaccine.

This clonotype came up many times. The V gene is TRBV11-2, the J gene TRBJ2-7; D is unclear. Trimming took 4 bases from V and 3 from J, leaving 16 bases between them. The CDR3 is 15 amino acids. Germline lookup yields CDR1 SGHAT and CDR2 FQNNGV. The CDR3 protein is CASSSILVSRYEQYF. Written as DNA, the CDR3 is TGTGCCAGCAGCTCAATTCTGGTTTCTCGCTACGAGCAGTACTTC.

At least ten counts were recorded for this clonotype. The genes are TRBV18 and TRBJ2-1, with a weak D call TRBD2 (7 bases). CDR1 is KGHSH, CDR2 LQKENI, per germline. Between the trimmed V and J ends, which lost 6 bases and 1 base, there was a span of 22 bases. The CDR3 is made up of 18 amino acids. CDR3 bases: TGTGCCAGCTCCGACCCTACTAGCGCCCAGGGGTCCTACAATGAGCAGTTCTTC. The encoded protein is CASSDPTSAQGSYNEQFF.

In its sample, this clonotype was seen a few times. The genes are TRBV6-2 or TRBV6-3 and TRBJ2-2; TRBD2 aligns across 10 bases. Germline lookup yields CDR1 MNHEY and CDR2 SVGEGT. This CDR3 region has 16 residues. V trimming: 5 bases; J trimming: 5 bases; junction bases outside the gene matches: 8. As DNA, the CDR3 is TGTGCCAGCAGTCAACCTAGCGGGAGCCATACCGGGGAGCTGTTTTTT. Translated: CASSQPSGSHTGELFF.

This clonotype was counted between two and nine times. This chain uses TRBV5-1 with TRBJ2-1; D gene uncertain. V dropped 0 bases and J dropped 12 bases, with 19 bases sitting between them. This CDR3 has 15 amino acids. In germline, CDR1 is SGHRS, CDR2 YFSETQ. The DNA for the CDR3 is TGCGCCAGCAGCTTGGAGGCTACAACTACAATGAGGCAGTTCTTC. Its translation: CASSLEATTTMRQFF.

A remark on this clonotype: Being one base from a much bigger clone, this may be a read error. This sequence joins TRBV7-9 and TRBJ1-1, with no clear D. Germline CDR1 SEHNR, CDR2 FQNEAQ (reference sequence). The CDR3 consists of 13 residues. The CDR3 region is CASLKTGYTEALF. The CDR3, as DNA: TGTGCCAGCTTAAAGACGGGGTACACTGAAGCTCTCTTT.

The chain has TRBV4-1 and TRBJ2-1, with D perhaps TRBD1 (6 bases). This CDR3 comprises 15 residues. CDR1 is MGHRA and CDR2 is YSYEKL in the germline V gene. The ends were cut back, 4 bases at V and 7 bases at J, with 17 bases in the middle. The CDR3 DNA is TGCGCCAGCAGCCCCCGGGCAGGGGAGTTGAATGAGCAGTTCTTC. Protein: CASSPRAGELNEQFF.

This clonotype was recorded at least ten times. CDR3 DNA sequence: TGTGCCAGCAGTTACAGGGCGTTTGGGACCGGGGAGCTGTTTTTT. This translates into CASSYRAFGTGELFF. V gene TRBV12-3 or TRBV12-4 combines with J gene TRBJ2-2; D possibly corresponds to TRBD1 (6 bases). V was clipped by 4 bases and J by 5 bases, with 14 bases between them. CDR3 length: 15 amino acids.

This clonotype was found a few times. J is TRBJ2-3 and V is TRBV6-5; 12 nucleotides match TRBD2. The length of the CDR3 is 16 residues. Germline V gene data show CDR1 as MNHEY and CDR2 as SVGAGI. V dropped 4 bases and J dropped 8; count of bases not matched to a gene: 10. This CDR3 is CASSSLAGGPWVTQYF. The CDR3 nucleotides are TGTGCCAGCAGTTCCCTAGCGGGAGGGCCGTGGGTTACGCAGTATTTT.

The genes are TRBV15 and TRBJ1-5; D possibly corresponds to TRBD1 (5 bases). The CDR3 loop spans 14 amino acids. V lost 0 bases, J lost 6 bases, and 9 bases lay in between. Germline V gene lookup returns CDR1 LNHNV and CDR2 YYDKDF (reference sequence). CDR3 sequence (DNA): TGTGCCACCAGCAGAGATTTGGGGGGTCAGCCCCAGCATTTT. It is translated as CATSRDLGGQPQHF.

This clonotype was observed at least ten times. The chain links TRBV5-1 to TRBJ2-3; 12 bases line up with TRBD2. CDR1 SGHRS and CDR2 YFSETQ come from the germline V gene. V shed 4 bases, J shed 2 bases, and the junction held 5 bases outside the gene matches. This CDR3 comprises 16 residues. CDR3 nucleotides: TGCGCCAGCAGCCCACGGACTAGCGGGGTCACAGATACGCAGTATTTT. Protein sequence: CASSPRTSGVTDTQYF.

Many counts were recorded for this clonotype. V gene TRBV25-1 combines with J gene TRBJ2-1; 10 bases match TRBD2. V lost 1 base and J lost 7; bases outside the gene matches: 7. The CDR3 extends over 16 amino acids. Germline V gene lookup returns CDR1 MGHDK and CDR2 SYGVNS. CDR3 sequence reads: CASSEFTLAGDNEQFF. The DNA of the CDR3 is TGTGCCAGCAGTGAATTTACTCTAGCGGGAGATAATGAGCAGTTCTTC.

This clonotype was detected ten times or more. The CDR3 is CSAFLNTQYF. The CDR3 DNA follows: TGCAGCGCCTTCTTGAATACGCAGTATTTT. This chain links TRBV29-1 with TRBJ2-3; D uncertain. The CDR3 is 10 amino acids. Germline lookup yields CDR1 SQVTM and CDR2 ANQGSEA. V gave up 7 bases and J gave up 7 bases, with 9 bases separating them.

This clonotype was seen only a few times. The chain carries TRBV6-2 or TRBV6-3 and TRBJ2-5; D is tentatively TRBD1 or TRBD2 (7 bases each). The CDR3 is made up of 15 amino acids. The V gene's germline CDR1 is MNHEY and CDR2 SVGEGT. Trimming removed 7 bases from V and 1 base from J, with 16 bases in between. The CDR3 sequence is CASTRGGRIQETQYF. CDR3 nucleotide sequence: TGTGCCAGCACCAGGGGGGGGCGAATCCAAGAGACCCAGTACTTC.

A few counts support this clonotype. The rearrangement uses TRBV12-3 or TRBV12-4 and TRBJ1-2; 9 bases align to TRBD1. The CDR3 covers 15 residues. V shed 5 bases, J shed 4 bases, and the junction held 8 bases outside the gene matches. CDR3 in amino acids: CASSPRTGAVYGYTF. Written as DNA, the CDR3 is TGTGCCAGCAGTCCCCGGACAGGGGCTGTCTATGGCTACACCTTC.

This clonotype was seen repeatedly, ten times or more. CDR3 nucleotides: TGTGCCAGCAGCTTGGCCAATCAGCCCCAGCATTTT. It codes for CASSLANQPQHF. The J gene is TRBJ1-5, the V gene TRBV12-3 or TRBV12-4; D not resolved. CDR3 length equals 12 residues. Trimming cost V 6 bases and J 3 bases, with 6 bases left between them.

The chain is built from TRBV6-2 or TRBV6-3 and TRBJ2-2; D not certain. The CDR3 has 16 amino acids. CDR1 is MNHEY, CDR2 SVGEGT, per germline. V was cut by 0 bases and J by 2 bases, with 10 bases left in between. The DNA of the CDR3 is TGTGCCAGCAGTTACTCGAAACCGACCAACACCGGGGAGCTGTTTTTT. Translation: CASSYSKPTNTGELFF.

This clonotype was seen repeatedly, ten times or more. The V call is TRBV2, the J call TRBJ2-7; 7 bases line up with TRBD1. The ends lost 9 bases at V and 5 bases at J; junction bases unmatched: 7. This CDR3 is built from 12 residues. Germline CDR1 reads SNHLY; CDR2 reads FYNNEI. CDR3 region: CASRQGLHEQYF. The CDR3, as DNA: TGTGCCAGTAGACAGGGTTTACACGAGCAGTACTTC.

This clonotype was counted many times. This chain joins TRBV29-1 and TRBJ1-4; D is uncertain. CDR1 SQVTM and CDR2 ANQGSEA come from the germline V gene. The CDR3 consists of 13 residues. V shed 5 bases and J shed 0 bases, with 7 bases lying between them. CDR3 residues: CSVRETTNEKLFF. DNA of the CDR3: TGCAGCGTTCGAGAAACAACTAATGAAAAACTGTTTTTT.

This clonotype was picked up a small number of times. The chain combines TRBV6-5 with TRBJ1-1, with D perhaps TRBD1 (6 bases). CDR1 is MNHEY, CDR2 SVGAGI, per germline. V was shortened by 0 bases and J by 5 bases, with 13 bases between the two germline ends. This CDR3 has 15 amino acids. The CDR3 protein is CASSYSPRGQTEAFF. The DNA for the CDR3 is TGTGCCAGCAGTTACTCCCCGAGGGGACAAACTGAAGCTTTCTTT.

This clonotype was found a few times. The rearrangement uses TRBV21-1 and TRBJ2-7; the table's D call, TRBD1, has no DNA check behind it. TRBV21-1 is listed as a pseudogene. This CDR3 comprises 16 residues. CDR3 bases: TGTGCCAGCAGCAAAAAGGGGGCCCTTGTATCCTACGAGCAGTACTTC. Protein product: CASSKKGALVSYEQYF.